The source of this TCR beta chain is a study of blood T cells in healthy people across ages. Overall study results and limits: Per-million-T-cell TCR beta diversity fell roughly linearly with age. It was held that the diversity estimates obtained from one million T cells were underestimates. Conclusively comparing naive with antigen-experienced cells was impossible with unsorted PBMCs.

To note about this clonotype: What it recognizes is unknown.

Peripheral blood from each donor was collected in a volume of 9.5 to 10 milliliters. Primed by a sample-barcoded 5' primer and a J-beta primer mix, a second PCR proceeded for about 6 to 12 cycles. Using its own MiXCR run on the 5' RACE reads, TCRdb lists one record per CDR3 protein. The sample shows some 1.8 million distinct CDR3 sequences, about 39% of them seen only once. V was pared by 3 bases and J by 0 bases, with 15 bases between. The CDR3 is made up of 17 amino acids. Germline-derived CDR1 and CDR2 are MGHDK and SYGVNS. The TCR originated in a human donor in good health. The chain combines TRBV25-1 with TRBJ2-1; possible D gene TRBD1, 5 bases. Sequencing input: blood. DNA for the CDR3: TGTGCCAGCAGTGAGTGGGCAGGGCCCAGCTCCTACAATGAGCAGTTCTTC. Encoded protein: CASSEWAGPSSYNEQFF.